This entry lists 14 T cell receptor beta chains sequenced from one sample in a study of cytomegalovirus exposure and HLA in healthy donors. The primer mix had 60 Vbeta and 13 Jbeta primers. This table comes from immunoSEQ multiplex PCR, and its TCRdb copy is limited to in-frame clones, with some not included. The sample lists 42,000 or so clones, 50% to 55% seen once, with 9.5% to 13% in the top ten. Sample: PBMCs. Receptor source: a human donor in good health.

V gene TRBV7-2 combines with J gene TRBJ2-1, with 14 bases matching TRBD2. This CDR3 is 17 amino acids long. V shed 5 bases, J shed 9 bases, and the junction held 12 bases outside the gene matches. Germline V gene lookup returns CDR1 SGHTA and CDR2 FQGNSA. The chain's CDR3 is CASSVSTSGGAGSEQFF. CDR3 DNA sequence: TGTGCCAGCAGCGTATCGACTAGCGGGGGGGCGGGGAGTGAGCAGTTCTTC.

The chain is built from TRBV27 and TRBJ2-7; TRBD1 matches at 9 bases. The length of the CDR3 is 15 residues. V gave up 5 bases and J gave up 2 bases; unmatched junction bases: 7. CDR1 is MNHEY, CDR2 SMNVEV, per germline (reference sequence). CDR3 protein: CASSLTGTGPYEQYF. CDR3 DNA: TGTGCCAGCAGTCTCACCGGGACAGGGCCCTACGAGCAGTACTTC.

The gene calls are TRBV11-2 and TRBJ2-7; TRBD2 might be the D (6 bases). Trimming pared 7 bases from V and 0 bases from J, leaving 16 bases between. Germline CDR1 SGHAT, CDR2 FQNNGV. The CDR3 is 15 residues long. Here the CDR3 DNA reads TGTGCCAGCACCCTAGACGGGGGAAGCTCCTACGAGCAGTACTTC. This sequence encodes CASTLDGGSSYEQYF. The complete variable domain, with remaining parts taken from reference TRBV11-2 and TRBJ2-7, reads EAGVAQSPRYKIIEKRQSVAFWCNPISGHATLYWYQQILGQGPKLLIQFQNNGVVDDSQLPKDRFSAERLKGVDSTLKIQPAKLEDSAVYLCASTLDGGSSYEQYFGPGTRLTVT.

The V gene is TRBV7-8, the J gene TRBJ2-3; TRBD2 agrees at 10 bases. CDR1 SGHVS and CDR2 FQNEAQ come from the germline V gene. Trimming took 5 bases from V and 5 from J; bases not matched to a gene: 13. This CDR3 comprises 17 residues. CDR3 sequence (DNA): TGTGCCAGCAGCCCACCCCCCACTAGCGGGGCACTAGATACGCAGTATTTT. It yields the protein CASSPPPTSGALDTQYF. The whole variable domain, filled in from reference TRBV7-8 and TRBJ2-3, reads GAGVSQSPRYKVAKRGQDVALRCDPISGHVSLFWYQQALGQGPEFLTYFQNEAQLDKSGLPSDRFFAERPEGSVSTLKIQRTQQEDSAVYLCASSPPPTSGALDTQYFGPGTRLTVL.

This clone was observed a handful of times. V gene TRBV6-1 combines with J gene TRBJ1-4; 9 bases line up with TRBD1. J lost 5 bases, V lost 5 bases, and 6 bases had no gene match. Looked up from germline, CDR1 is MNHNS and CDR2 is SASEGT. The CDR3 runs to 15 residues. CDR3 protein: CASSPTGGGNEKLFF. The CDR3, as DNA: TGTGCCAGCAGTCCCACAGGGGGCGGAAATGAAAAACTGTTTTTT.

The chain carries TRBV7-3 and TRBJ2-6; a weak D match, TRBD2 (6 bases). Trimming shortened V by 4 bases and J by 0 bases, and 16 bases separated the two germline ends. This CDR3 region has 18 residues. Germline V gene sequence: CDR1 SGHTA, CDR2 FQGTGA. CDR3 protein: CASSSHGGLPSGANVLTF. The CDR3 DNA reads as TGTGCCAGCAGCTCCCATGGGGGACTCCCCTCTGGGGCCAACGTCCTGACTTTC.

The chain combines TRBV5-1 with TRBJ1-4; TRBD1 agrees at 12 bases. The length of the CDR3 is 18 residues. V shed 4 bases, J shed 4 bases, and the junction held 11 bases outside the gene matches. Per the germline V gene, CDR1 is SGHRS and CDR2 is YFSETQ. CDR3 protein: CASSTTGTGGLGNEKLFF. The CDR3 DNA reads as TGCGCCAGCAGCACCACCGGGACAGGGGGCCTTGGTAATGAAAAACTGTTTTTT. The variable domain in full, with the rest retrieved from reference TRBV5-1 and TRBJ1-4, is KAGVTQTPRYLIKTRGQQVTLSCSPISGHRSVSWYQQTPGQGLQFLFEYFSETQRNKGNFPGRFSGRQFSNSRSEMNVSTLELGDSALYLCASSTTGTGGLGNEKLFFGSGTQLSVL.

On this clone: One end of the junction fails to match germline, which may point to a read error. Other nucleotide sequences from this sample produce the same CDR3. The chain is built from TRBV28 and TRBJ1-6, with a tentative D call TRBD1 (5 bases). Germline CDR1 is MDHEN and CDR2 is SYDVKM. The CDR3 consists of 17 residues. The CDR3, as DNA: TGTGCCAGCTCCTCTGGGGGGATAGGCTCCTATAATTCCCCCCTCCACTTT. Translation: CASSSGGIGSYNSPLHF. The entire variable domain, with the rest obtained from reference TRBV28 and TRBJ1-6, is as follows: DVKVTQSSRYLVKRTGEKVFLECVQDMDHENMFWYRQDPGLGLRLIYFSYDVKMKEKGDIPEGYSVSREKKERFSLILESASTNQTSMYLCASSSGGIGSYNSPLHFGNGTRLTVT.

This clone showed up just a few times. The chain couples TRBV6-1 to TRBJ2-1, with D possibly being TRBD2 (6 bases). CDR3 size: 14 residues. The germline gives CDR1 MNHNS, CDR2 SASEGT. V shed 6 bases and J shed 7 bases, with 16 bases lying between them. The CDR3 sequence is CASRLTSSANEQFF. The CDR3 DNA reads TGTGCCAGCAGGTTGACTAGTTCGGCTAATGAGCAGTTCTTC.

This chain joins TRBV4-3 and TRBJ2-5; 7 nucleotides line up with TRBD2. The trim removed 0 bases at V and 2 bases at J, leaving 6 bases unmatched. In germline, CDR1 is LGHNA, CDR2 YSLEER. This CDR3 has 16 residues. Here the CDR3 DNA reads TGCGCCAGCAGCCAAGAGGGAGCGGGATCTCAAGAGACCCAGTACTTC. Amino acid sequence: CASSQEGAGSQETQYF.

CDR3 DNA: TGTGCCAGCAGTTGGGACAGTAGCACAGATACGCAGTATTTT. It translates to CASSWDSSTDTQYF. This chain joins TRBV5-8 and TRBJ2-3, with TRBD1 matching over 7 bases. The CDR3 consists of 14 residues. The V gene end was trimmed by 5 bases and the J gene end by 0 bases; junction bases not matched to a gene: 3. CDR1 is SGHTS, CDR2 YDEGEE, per germline. Complete variable domain (other parts from reference TRBV5-8 and TRBJ2-3): EAGVTQSPTHLIKTRGQQATLRCSPISGHTSVYWYQQALGLGLQFLLWYDEGEERNRGNFPPRFSGRQFPNYSSELNVNALELEDSALYLCASSWDSSTDTQYFGPGTRLTVL.

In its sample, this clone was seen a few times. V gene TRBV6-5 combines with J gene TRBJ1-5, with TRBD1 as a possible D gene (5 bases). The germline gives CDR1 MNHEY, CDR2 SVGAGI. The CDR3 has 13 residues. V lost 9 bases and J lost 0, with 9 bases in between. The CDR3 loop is CASKGSSNQPQHF. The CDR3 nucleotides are TGTGCCAGTAAGGGGTCTAGCAATCAGCCCCAGCATTTT.

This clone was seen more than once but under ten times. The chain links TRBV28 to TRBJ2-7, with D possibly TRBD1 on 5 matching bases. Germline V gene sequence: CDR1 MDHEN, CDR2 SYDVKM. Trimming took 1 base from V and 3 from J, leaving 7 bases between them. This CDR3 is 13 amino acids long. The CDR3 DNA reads TGTGCCAGCAGTTTATTGGGGCTCTACGAGCAGTACTTC. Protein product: CASSLLGLYEQYF.

CDR3 nucleotide sequence: TGTGCCAGCAGCTTAGGCAGTTCCAGCTACAATGAGCAGTTCTTC. It yields the protein CASSLGSSSYNEQFF. The chain employs TRBV11-1 and TRBJ2-1; the D is unclear. CDR1 and CDR2 from the germline V gene are SGHAT and FQDESV (reference sequence). V was trimmed by 1 base and J by 3 bases, leaving 10 bases between them. CDR3 size: 15 residues.